Described below is a single T cell receptor beta chain sequence and its context. Its antigen remains unidentified. The same CDR3 is also encoded by other DNA sequences in this sample. Of the isolated RNA, all was reverse transcribed, and so the sequenced material was expressed TCRB transcripts. Only in-frame clones appear in the TCRdb table, and some are missing; sequencing was by immunoSEQ multiplex PCR. The data hold about 260,000 clones, with roughly 22% observed a single time. The source of the sample is a study of beta chain features in type 1 diabetes. Study-level points and caveats: Across all four CD4+ subsets, people with type 1 diabetes showed modestly shorter TCRB CDR3s.

Sequenced: naive CD4+ T cells from blood. The TCR originated in a woman aged 40 to 50 with type 1 diabetes.

The CDR3 coding sequence is TGTGCCAGCAGCGTAGTTAGCGGGGAGCTGTTTTTT. Residues: CASSVVSGELFF. The rearrangement joins TRBV9 to TRBJ2-2; no clear D gene. CDR1 and CDR2 from the germline V gene are SGDLS and YYNGEE. V dropped 0 bases and J dropped 7 bases, with 4 bases sitting between them. There are 12 residues in the CDR3.